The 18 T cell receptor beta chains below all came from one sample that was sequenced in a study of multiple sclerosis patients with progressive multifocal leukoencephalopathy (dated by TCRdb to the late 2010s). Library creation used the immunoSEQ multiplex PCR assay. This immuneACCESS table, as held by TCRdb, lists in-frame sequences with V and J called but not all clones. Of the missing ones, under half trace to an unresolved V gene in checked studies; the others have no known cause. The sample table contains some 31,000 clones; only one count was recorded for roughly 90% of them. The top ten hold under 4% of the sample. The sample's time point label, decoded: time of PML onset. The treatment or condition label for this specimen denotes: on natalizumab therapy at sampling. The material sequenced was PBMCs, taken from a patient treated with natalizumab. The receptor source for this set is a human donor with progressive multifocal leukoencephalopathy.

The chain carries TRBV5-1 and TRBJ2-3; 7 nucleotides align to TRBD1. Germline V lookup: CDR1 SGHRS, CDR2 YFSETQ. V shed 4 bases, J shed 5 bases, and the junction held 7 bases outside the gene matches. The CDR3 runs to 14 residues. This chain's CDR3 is CASSPRQGIDTQYF. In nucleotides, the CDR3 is TGCGCCAGCAGCCCTCGACAGGGAATAGATACGCAGTATTTT.

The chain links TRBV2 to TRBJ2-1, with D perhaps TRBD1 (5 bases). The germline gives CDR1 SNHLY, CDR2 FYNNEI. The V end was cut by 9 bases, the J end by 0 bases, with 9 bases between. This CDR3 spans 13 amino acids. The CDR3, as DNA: TGTGCCAGTACGGACACCTCCTACAATGAGCAGTTCTTC. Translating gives CASTDTSYNEQFF. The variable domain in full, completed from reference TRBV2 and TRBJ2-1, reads EPEVTQTPSHQVTQMGQEVILRCVPISNHLYFYWYRQILGQKVEFLVSFYNNEISEKSEIFDDQFSVERPDGSNFTLKIRSTKLEDSAMYFCASTDTSYNEQFFGPGTRLTVL.

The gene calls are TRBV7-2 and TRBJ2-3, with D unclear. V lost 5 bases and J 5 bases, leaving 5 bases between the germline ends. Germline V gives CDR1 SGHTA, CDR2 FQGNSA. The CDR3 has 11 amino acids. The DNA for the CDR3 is TGTGCCAGCAGCCCCAGAGATACGCAGTATTTT. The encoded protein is CASSPRDTQYF.

As DNA, the CDR3 is TGTGCCAGCAGCTTTGACAGAGCGGGAACCCACGAGCAGTACTTC. Its protein is CASSFDRAGTHEQYF. The chain recombines TRBV7-2 with TRBJ2-7; 7 positions match TRBD2. J lost 5 bases, V lost 3 bases, and 10 bases had no gene match. CDR1 SGHTA and CDR2 FQGNSA come from the germline V gene. The CDR3 is 15 amino acids.

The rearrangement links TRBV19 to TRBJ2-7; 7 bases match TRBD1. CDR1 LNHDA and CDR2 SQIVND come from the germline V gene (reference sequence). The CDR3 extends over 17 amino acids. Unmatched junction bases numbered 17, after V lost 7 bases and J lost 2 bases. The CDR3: CASTRSPGTVPPYEQYF. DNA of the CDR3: TGTGCCAGTACTCGAAGTCCAGGGACAGTACCTCCCTACGAGCAGTACTTC.

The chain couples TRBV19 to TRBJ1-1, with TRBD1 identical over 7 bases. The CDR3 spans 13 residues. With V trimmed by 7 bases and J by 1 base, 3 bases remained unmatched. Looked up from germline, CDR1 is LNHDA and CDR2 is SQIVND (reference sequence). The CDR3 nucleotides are TGTGCCAGTACGGGACAGAAGAACACTGAAGCTTTCTTT. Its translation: CASTGQKNTEAFF.

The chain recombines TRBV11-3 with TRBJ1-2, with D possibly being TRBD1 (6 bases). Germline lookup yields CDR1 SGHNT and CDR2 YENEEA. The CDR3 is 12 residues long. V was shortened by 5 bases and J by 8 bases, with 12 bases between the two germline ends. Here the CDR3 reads CASSRGQEGYTF. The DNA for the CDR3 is TGTGCCAGCAGCCGGGGACAAGAGGGCTACACCTTC.

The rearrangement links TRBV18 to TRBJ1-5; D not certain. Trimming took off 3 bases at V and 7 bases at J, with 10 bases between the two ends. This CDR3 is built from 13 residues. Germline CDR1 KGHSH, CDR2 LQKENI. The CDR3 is CASSPYREQPQHF. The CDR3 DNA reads TGTGCCAGCTCACCCTACCGGGAACAGCCCCAGCATTTT.

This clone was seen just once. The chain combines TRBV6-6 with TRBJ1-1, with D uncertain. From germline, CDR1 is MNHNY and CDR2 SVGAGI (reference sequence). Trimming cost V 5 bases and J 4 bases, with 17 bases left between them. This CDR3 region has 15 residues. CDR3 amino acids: CASSHAGDLSTEAFF. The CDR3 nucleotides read TGTGCCAGCAGTCACGCCGGGGATTTGAGCACTGAAGCTTTCTTT.

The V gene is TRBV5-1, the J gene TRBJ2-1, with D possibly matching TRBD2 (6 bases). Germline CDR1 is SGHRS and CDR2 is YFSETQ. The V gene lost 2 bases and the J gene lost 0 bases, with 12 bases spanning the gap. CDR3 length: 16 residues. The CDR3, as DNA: TGCGCCAGCAGCTTCTTAGCGGAAAGCTCCTACAATGAGCAGTTCTTC. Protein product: CASSFLAESSYNEQFF.

The CDR3 region has the DNA TGCGCCAGCAGCGATCCACAGGGTTCCTACGAGCAGTACTTC. It encodes CASSDPQGSYEQYF. The rearrangement links TRBV5-1 to TRBJ2-7; possibly TRBD1 for D (6 bases). This CDR3 comprises 14 residues. Deletions cut 4 bases from V and 1 base from J, with 12 bases between. Germline lookup yields CDR1 SGHRS and CDR2 YFSETQ.

The CDR3 DNA reads TGTGCCAGCAGCTCGACCGGGACAGGGACTTACGAGCAGTACTTC. Its translation is CASSSTGTGTYEQYF. The V gene is TRBV7-6, the J gene TRBJ2-7, with 9 positions matching TRBD1. Germline V gives CDR1 SGHVS, CDR2 FNYEAQ. After removal of 4 bases from V and 4 bases from J, the junction contained 8 bases not matched to a gene. The CDR3 contains 15 residues.

The CDR3 protein is CASSLAGAKNIQYF. CDR3 DNA sequence: TGTGCCAGCAGCTTGGCGGGTGCCAAAAACATTCAGTACTTC. The V call is TRBV5-4, the J call TRBJ2-4; no reliable D call. The V and J ends lost 0 bases and 1 base respectively, with 5 bases between them. The CDR3 is 14 amino acids. CDR1 and CDR2 (germline): SGHNT, YYREEE (reference sequence).

CDR3 sequence: CASGLNSSPLHF. The CDR3 nucleotides read TGTGCTAGTGGTCTCAACAGTTCACCCCTCCACTTT. The rearrangement joins TRBV12-5 to TRBJ1-6, with D hard to call. Trimming removed 5 bases from V and 9 bases from J, with 8 bases in between. The CDR3 runs 12 residues. The germline gives CDR1 LGHNT, CDR2 FRNRAP.

The CDR3 reads CASSQGQGAYTEAFF. The CDR3 DNA reads as TGTGCCAGCAGCCAAGGACAGGGGGCGTACACTGAAGCTTTCTTT. The genes are TRBV4-2 and TRBJ1-1; 10 bases match TRBD1. The CDR3 has 15 residues. CDR1 and CDR2 from the germline V gene are LGHNA and YNFKEQ. V trimming: 1 base; J trimming: 3 bases; junction bases outside the gene matches: 2.

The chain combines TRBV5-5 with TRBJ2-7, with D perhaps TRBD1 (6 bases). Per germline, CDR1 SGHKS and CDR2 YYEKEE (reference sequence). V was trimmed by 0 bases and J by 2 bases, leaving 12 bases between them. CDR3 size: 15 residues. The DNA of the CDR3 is TGTGCCAGCAGCTTGGCGCCAGGGGTTGCCTACGAGCAGTACTTC. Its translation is CASSLAPGVAYEQYF.

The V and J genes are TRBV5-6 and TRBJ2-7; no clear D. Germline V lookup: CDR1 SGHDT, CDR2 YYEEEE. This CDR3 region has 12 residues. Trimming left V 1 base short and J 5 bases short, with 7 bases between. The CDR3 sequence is CASSLPAHEQYF. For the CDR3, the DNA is TGTGCCAGCAGCTTGCCCGCTCACGAGCAGTACTTC.

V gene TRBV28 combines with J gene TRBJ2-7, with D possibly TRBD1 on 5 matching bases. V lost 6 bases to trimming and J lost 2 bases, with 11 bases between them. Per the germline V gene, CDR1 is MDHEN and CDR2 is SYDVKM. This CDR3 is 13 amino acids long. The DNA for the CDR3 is TGTGCCAGCAGCTCGACAGCCACCTACGAGCAGTACTTC. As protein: CASSSTATYEQYF. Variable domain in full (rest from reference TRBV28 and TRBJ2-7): DVKVTQSSRYLVKRTGEKVFLECVQDMDHENMFWYRQDPGLGLRLIYFSYDVKMKEKGDIPEGYSVSREKKERFSLILESASTNQTSMYLCASSSTATYEQYFGPGTRLTVT.